What follows are 22 T cell receptor beta chains derived from one specimen sequenced in a study of blood T cells in healthy people across ages. Primers used in a second PCR of roughly 6 to 11 cycles were a sample-barcoded 5' primer and a J-beta primer mix. TCRdb recomputed calls from the 5' RACE reads with MiXCR, one row per CDR3 protein. The data contain approximately 810,000 distinct CDR3 sequences, about 28% of them singletons. Sequenced: blood. All receptors come from a woman aged 80 or older in good health.

At least ten counts were recorded for this clonotype. This chain joins TRBV20-1 and TRBJ2-1; 14 bases are a match to TRBD2. Trimming removed 6 bases from V and 7 bases from J; junction bases left unmatched: 5. In germline, CDR1 is DFQATT, CDR2 SNEGSKA (reference sequence). CDR3 length equals 14 residues. CDR3 region: CSAKGLAGVNEQFF. In DNA form, the CDR3 reads TGCAGTGCGAAGGGACTAGCGGGGGTAAATGAGCAGTTCTTC.

The CDR3 DNA reads TGTGCCACCCTTGACAGCGCGAACACCGGGGAGCTGTTTTTT. Translated, it gives CATLDSANTGELFF. This chain joins TRBV24-1 and TRBJ2-2, with D perhaps TRBD1 (5 bases). From germline, CDR1 is KGHDR and CDR2 SFDVKD. The CDR3 runs to 14 residues. V was shortened by 9 bases and J by 0 bases, with 10 bases between the two germline ends.

Details on this clonotype: This sequence may be a read error, since a much larger clone differs from it by one base. The chain is built from TRBV9 and TRBJ2-5; 7 nucleotides agree with TRBD2. The V and J ends lost 7 bases and 2 bases, in that order; junction bases with no gene match: 14. Germline lookup yields CDR1 SGDLS and CDR2 YYNGEE. This CDR3 region has 16 residues. As DNA, the CDR3 is TGTGCCAGCCGCGGGAGAGGGGTGGGGGGACAAGAGACCCAGTACTTC. It encodes CASRGRGVGGQETQYF.

The gene calls are TRBV5-1 and TRBJ2-4; TRBD2 matches 10 bases. The DNA matches TRBJ2-7 better at its end, which makes the J call doubtful. This CDR3 has 16 amino acids. The germline CDR1 and CDR2 sequences are SGHRS and YFSETQ. This CDR3 is CASSATPSGGAYEQYF. CDR3 in DNA: TGCGCCAGCAGCGCGACCCCTAGCGGGGGAGCATACGAGCAGTACTTC.

The rearrangement uses TRBV7-9 and TRBJ2-5, with D perhaps given as TRBD1 or TRBD2 (6 bases each). V gave up 5 bases and J gave up 2 bases, with 15 bases separating them. This CDR3 is 15 amino acids long. Germline V gene lookup returns CDR1 SEHNR and CDR2 FQNEAQ (reference sequence). CDR3 coding DNA: TGTGCCAGCAGCGCGCGTGGGGGGCAGCAAGAGACCCAGTACTTC. Its protein product is CASSARGGQQETQYF.

In regard to this clonotype: This may arise from a read error, as a much more abundant clone is one base away. The gene calls are TRBV6-2 or TRBV6-3 and TRBJ2-5; TRBD1 matches 10 bases. The germline gives CDR1 MNHEY, CDR2 SVGEGT. Trimming cost V 7 bases and J 11 bases; bases outside gene matches: 10. The length of the CDR3 is 13 residues. The CDR3 DNA is TGTGCCAGCATGGGACAGGGGTTGAATGAGCAGTACTTC. Translation gives CASMGQGLNEQYF.

The chain couples TRBV20-1 to TRBJ1-6; D not resolved. The CDR3 runs 15 residues. CDR1 and CDR2 from the germline V gene are DFQATT and SNEGSKA (reference sequence). Deletions cut 2 bases from V and 7 bases from J, with 15 bases between. The CDR3 loop reads CSARKGGVYNSPLHF. In DNA, the CDR3 is TGCAGTGCTAGAAAAGGAGGAGTTTACAATTCACCCCTCCACTTT.

This clonotype was seen a few times. The chain joins TRBV7-9 to TRBJ2-7, with D possibly being TRBD1 (8 bases). The CDR3 sequence is 14 residues long. The V end was cut by 6 bases, the J end by 7 bases, with 19 bases between. Germline V gene sequence: CDR1 SEHNR, CDR2 FQNEAQ (reference sequence). CDR3 bases: TGTGCCAGCAGAGCAAGCGGGACAGGCAATGAGCAGTACTTC. Residues: CASRASGTGNEQYF.

This clonotype was found many times. The rearrangement joins TRBV6-2 or TRBV6-3 to TRBJ2-7; D remains ambiguous. This CDR3 comprises 14 residues. The germline CDR1 and CDR2 sequences are MNHEY and SVGEGT. Trimming removed 2 bases at V and 6 bases at J, with 14 bases between. The CDR3 loop reads CASSYGGFFGEQYF. The CDR3 DNA reads as TGTGCCAGCAGTTACGGCGGATTTTTTGGCGAGCAGTACTTC.

This clonotype was detected a few times. The genes are TRBV7-2 and TRBJ1-2; 7 positions match TRBD1. This CDR3 has 15 residues. In germline, CDR1 is SGHTA, CDR2 FQGNSA. The V and J ends lost 0 bases and 3 bases, in that order; junction bases with no gene match: 4. The DNA for the CDR3 is TGTGCCAGCAGCTTAGCTGCGGGACAGTACTATGGCTACACCTTC. It encodes CASSLAAGQYYGYTF.

This clonotype was seen repeatedly, ten times or more. V gene TRBV6-2 or TRBV6-3 combines with J gene TRBJ1-5, with 11 bases matching TRBD1. Germline V gene lookup returns CDR1 MNHEY and CDR2 SVGEGT. The CDR3 contains 21 residues. J lost 1 base, V lost 4 bases, and 18 bases had no gene match. CDR3 sequence: CASSSRSSDRGPLRSNQPQHF. As DNA, the CDR3 is TGTGCCAGCAGTTCCCGGAGCTCGGACAGGGGGCCGCTGCGCAGCAATCAGCCCCAGCATTTT.

The CDR3 DNA follows: TGCAGTGCCGGAAGGGACACAGAGCAGTACTTC. Its translation is CSAGRDTEQYF. The chain carries TRBV20-1 and TRBJ2-5; the D gene is possibly TRBD1 (6 bases). The ends were cut back, 6 bases at V and 11 bases at J, with 16 bases in the middle. The length of the CDR3 is 11 residues. Germline CDR1 DFQATT, CDR2 SNEGSKA (reference sequence).

The chain recombines TRBV4-3 with TRBJ2-2; 12 positions match TRBD2. This CDR3 spans 18 amino acids. The germline gives CDR1 LGHNA, CDR2 YSLEER. Trimming removed 1 base from V and 2 bases from J; junction bases left unmatched: 5. CDR3 DNA sequence: TGCGCCAGCAGCCAAGGGACTAGCGGGGTGACAAACACCGGGGAGCTGTTTTTT. It codes for CASSQGTSGVTNTGELFF.

Notes on this clonotype: A much more abundant neighbour one base away suggests this may be a read error. This chain links TRBV12-3 or TRBV12-4 with TRBJ2-7; D possibly matches TRBD1 or TRBD2 (5 bases each). Trimming cost V 7 bases and J 6 bases, with 19 bases left between them. The CDR3 length is 14 residues. The CDR3 coding sequence is TGTGCCAGCAATTTCTACTCAGGGAGCGGCGAGCAGTACTTC. This encodes CASNFYSGSGEQYF.

Written as DNA, the CDR3 is TGTGCCAGCAGTTTACAGGGAATAGATACGCAGTATTTT. Its protein product is CASSLQGIDTQYF. V usage is TRBV12-3 or TRBV12-4 and J usage is TRBJ2-3; TRBD1 is a possible D gene (5 bases). The CDR3 extends over 13 amino acids. The V end lost 2 bases, the J end lost 5 bases, and 8 bases lay between the germline ends.

The chain recombines TRBV12-3 or TRBV12-4 with TRBJ1-1, with a weak D call TRBD1 (5 bases). Trimming stripped 5 bases from V and 7 bases from J, with 11 bases between. CDR3 length equals 12 residues. CDR3 residues: CASSPPGLEAFF. The CDR3 DNA reads as TGTGCCAGCAGTCCCCCAGGGCTTGAAGCTTTCTTT.

There are many counts of this clonotype. This sequence joins TRBV7-2 and TRBJ2-6; no firm D call. With 2 bases removed from V and 2 bases from J, the gap between germline ends came to 13 bases. The CDR3 covers 17 residues. CDR1 is SGHTA, CDR2 FQGNSA, per germline. The CDR3 sequence is CASSLRLGSTGANVLTF. For the CDR3, the DNA is TGTGCCAGCAGCTTAAGGCTGGGTAGTACTGGGGCCAACGTCCTGACTTTC.

The rearrangement links TRBV3-1 to TRBJ2-7; D call uncertain. There are 13 residues in the CDR3. The germline V gene encodes CDR1 LGHDT and CDR2 YNNKEL (reference sequence). The V gene lost 4 bases and the J gene lost 6 bases, with 13 bases spanning the gap. The chain's CDR3 is CASSRLGSREQYF. CDR3 nucleotides: TGTGCCAGCAGCCGGCTGGGGTCTCGCGAGCAGTACTTC.

This clonotype was seen just once. A much larger clone is a single base away; this may be a read error. This rearrangement joins TRBV12-3 or TRBV12-4 to TRBJ1-2; D is undetermined. This CDR3 has 15 amino acids. The CDR3 sequence is CANSPRVGSNYGYTF. CDR3 bases: TGTGCCAACAGTCCCCGCGTGGGGTCTAACTATGGCTACACCTTC.

With respect to this clonotype: This could be a read error, since a much larger clone is one nucleotide away. The chain joins TRBV2 to TRBJ2-6; either TRBD1 or TRBD2 may fit D (5 bases each). Germline CDR1 and CDR2: SNHLY and FYNNEI. This CDR3 is built from 15 residues. The CDR3 nucleotides are TGTGCCAGCAGCCTCGTGAGGGCTGGGGCCAACGTCCCGACTTTC. Its protein is CASSLVRAGANVPTF.

A remark on this clonotype: At one of its ends the junction is not consistent with the germline gene, which may arise from a read error. The chain joins TRBV30 to TRBJ2-7, with 8 bases fitting TRBD1. Germline V gene data show CDR1 as GTSNPN and CDR2 as SVGIG (reference sequence). This CDR3 comprises 14 residues. CDR3 DNA: TGTGCCTGGAGTGGGACAGGGACGTCCTTCGAGCAGTACTTC. Translated: CAWSGTGTSFEQYF.

As regards this clonotype: This may be a read error, as it is one base from a much larger clone. The genes are TRBV6-1 and TRBJ2-7, with 8 nucleotides matching TRBD1. This CDR3 comprises 11 residues. V dropped 7 bases and J dropped 12; count of bases not matched to a gene: 8. The V gene's germline CDR1 is MNHNS and CDR2 SASEGT. The CDR3, as DNA: TGTGCCAGCACCATAGACAGGGGAAGGTACTTC. This codes for CASTIDRGRYF.